Reported below is one T cell receptor (beta chain). This specimen belongs to a study of shared clonotypes between healthy human individuals. The CDR3 runs 13 residues. The V gene lost 8 bases and the J gene lost 0 bases, with 10 bases spanning the gap. The germline V gene encodes CDR1 MNHEY and CDR2 SVGAGI. Sequenced by immunoSEQ multiplex PCR; TCRdb stores in-frame clones only, minus some. The sample lists 2 million to 2.5 million clones, under 97% occurring once. The sequencing sample was made of naive CD4+ T cells sorted from blood. Subset indicated: CD45RA+ positively selected. The chain recombines TRBV6-5 with TRBJ1-1; D unresolved. The TCR originated in a man aged 18 to 30 in good health. CDR3 region: CASHFGLNTEAFF. CDR3 bases: TGTGCCAGCCATTTTGGGTTGAACACTGAAGCTTTCTTT.